This T cell receptor (beta chain) appears in the sequencing data of a study of T cell responses to AZD1222 COVID-19 vaccine. Whole-study findings and limits: Baseline seropositivity occurred in only a handful of AZD1222 recipients. In a largely white British group with more females than males, clonal diversity was possibly underestimated. Repertoire samples came only from after the peak T cell response.

Clones were sequenced by immunoSEQ multiplex PCR, and TCRdb holds only the in-frame ones, with some missing. The repertoire holds approximately 94,000 clones, about nine tenths seen once, with roughly 2% in the top ten. This CDR3 comprises 17 residues. With 0 bases clipped from V and 6 bases from J, the junction kept 8 bases outside the gene matches. Germline CDR1 and CDR2: KGHDR and SFDVKD. Concerning this clone: Its antigen is unidentified.

The chain combines TRBV24-1 with TRBJ2-3; the match to TRBD1 covers 10 bases. This TCR was sampled from an adult in good health. The input for sequencing was peripheral blood, taken on day 0 of AZD1222 vaccination. CDR3 sequence: CATSDLQPTGGLDTQYF. The CDR3 DNA is TGTGCCACCAGTGATTTGCAACCGACAGGGGGCTTGGATACGCAGTATTTT.